This entry lists 3 T cell receptor beta chains sequenced from one sample in a study of blood T cell repertoires in COVID-19 (dated by TCRdb to 2020 to 2022). Library prep was done by the immunoSEQ multiplex PCR assay. TCRdb stores this immuneACCESS table with in-frame sequences only. Part of the clones is absent; in the studies checked, under half of the shortfall reflects unresolved V genes, and no reason is known for the rest. Present in this sample are approximately 180,000 clones, roughly 85% of which were seen just once. Clones ranked in the top ten supply over 2.5% of the sample. Sequenced input: peripheral blood. The receptors come from a man aged 55-75 years with acute or convalescent COVID-19.

The chain couples TRBV27 to TRBJ1-2, with a tentative D call TRBD1 (6 bases). This CDR3 spans 14 amino acids. Looked up from germline, CDR1 is MNHEY and CDR2 is SMNVEV (reference sequence). V was trimmed by 2 bases and J by 4 bases, leaving 11 bases between them. CDR3 sequence reads: CASSLIRGGYGYTF. CDR3 DNA sequence: TGTGCCAGCAGTTTAATCAGGGGCGGCTATGGCTACACCTTC.

In this sample, this clone turned up once. The V gene is TRBV10-3, the J gene TRBJ2-3, with 15 positions matching TRBD2. J was trimmed by 6 bases and V by 4 bases; bases with no gene match: 2. This CDR3 contains 15 residues. CDR1 is ENHRY and CDR2 is SYGVKD in the germline V gene. The CDR3, as DNA: TGTGCCATCAGTGGTGGACTAGCGGGAGGGGATACGCAGTATTTT. Translation gives CAISGGLAGGDTQYF.

The chain couples TRBV7-8 to TRBJ2-6; TRBD1 aligns across 9 bases. Germline V gene lookup returns CDR1 SGHVS and CDR2 FQNEAQ. V lost 2 bases, J lost 0 bases, and 8 bases stayed unmatched. This CDR3 spans 19 amino acids. CDR3 sequence (DNA): TGTGCCAGCAGCTTATCCAAGGGACAGGGTAGCTCTGGGGCCAACGTCCTGACTTTC. This translates into CASSLSKGQGSSGANVLTF.